The 25 T cell receptor beta chains listed next were all sequenced from one sample in a study of cytomegalovirus exposure and HLA in healthy donors. The PCR used 60 Vbeta and 13 Jbeta primers. Only in-frame clones appear in the TCRdb table, and some are missing; sequencing was by immunoSEQ multiplex PCR. The sample carries 100,000 to 150,000 clones, 80% recorded once. The sequenced sample was PBMCs. All receptors derive from a man younger than 45 in good health and CMV-seropositive.

This clone was observed a few times. The DNA of the CDR3 is TGCGCCAGCAGTGATCGGGACTGGGATAACTATGGCTACACCTTC. Its translation is CASSDRDWDNYGYTF. This chain links TRBV10-2 with TRBJ1-2, with a weak D call TRBD1 (5 bases). V was shortened by 3 bases and J by 1 base, with 12 bases between the two germline ends. The CDR3 has 15 amino acids. Germline V gene lookup returns CDR1 WSHSY and CDR2 SAAADI.

The rearrangement links TRBV18 to TRBJ2-7; D is perhaps TRBD2 (6 bases). Germline CDR1 is KGHSH and CDR2 is LQKENI. The V end lost 4 bases, the J end lost 2 bases, and 15 bases lay between the germline ends. This CDR3 has 15 amino acids. The CDR3 loop is CASSLLSREPYEQYF. CDR3 nucleotide sequence: TGTGCCAGCTCACTCCTCTCCCGGGAGCCCTACGAGCAGTACTTC.

The chain has TRBV6-5 and TRBJ1-2; D call uncertain. Germline CDR1 and CDR2: MNHEY and SVGAGI. This CDR3 contains 14 residues. V shed 6 bases and J shed 4 bases, with 15 bases lying between them. The CDR3 coding sequence is TGTGCCAGCAGGTATAGGCAGGCCTCCTATGGCTACACCTTC. Translation: CASRYRQASYGYTF.

The V gene is TRBV18, the J gene TRBJ1-1; D may be TRBD1 (6 bases). V was trimmed by 0 bases and J by 0 bases, leaving 11 bases between them. This CDR3 region has 16 residues. Germline assignment: CDR1 KGHSH and CDR2 LQKENI. As DNA, the CDR3 is TGTGCCAGCTCACCACCCCTGGGGGGGCTGAACACTGAAGCTTTCTTT. Its translation: CASSPPLGGLNTEAFF.

The chain combines TRBV6-1 with TRBJ1-5; D is possibly TRBD1 (5 bases). The CDR3 has 17 residues. Trimming took 1 base from V and 0 from J, leaving 13 bases between them. Looked up from germline, CDR1 is MNHNS and CDR2 is SASEGT. CDR3 sequence reads: CASSEGGSTYSNQPQHF. DNA of the CDR3: TGTGCCAGCAGTGAAGGGGGCAGCACTTATAGCAATCAGCCCCAGCATTTT.

This clone was seen a single time. V usage is TRBV29-1 and J usage is TRBJ2-2; a possible D gene is TRBD1 (5 bases). The germline V gene encodes CDR1 SQVTM and CDR2 ANQGSEA. V lost 4 bases, J lost 6 bases, and 12 bases lay in between. CDR3 length: 13 residues. In nucleotides, the CDR3 is TGCAGCGTTGGGCAGGGTTTTCCCGGGGAGCTGTTTTTT. It yields the protein CSVGQGFPGELFF.

This chain connects TRBV10-3 to TRBJ2-1, with D possibly matching TRBD2 (5 bases). Trimming removed 9 bases from V and 0 bases from J, with 15 bases in between. Germline CDR1 and CDR2: ENHRY and SYGVKD. The length of the CDR3 is 15 residues. The CDR3 DNA is TGTGCCATACGAAGGGTGGGAGACTCCTACAATGAGCAGTTCTTC. Its protein is CAIRRVGDSYNEQFF.

The CDR3 sequence: CASSRSLDRVYEQYF. The CDR3 DNA sequence: TGTGCCAGCAGCCGATCTCTCGACAGGGTATACGAGCAGTACTTC. V gene TRBV6-5 combines with J gene TRBJ2-7, with 7 nucleotides matching TRBD1. Germline CDR1 is MNHEY and CDR2 is SVGAGI. Unmatched junction bases numbered 12, after V lost 6 bases and J lost 4 bases. The CDR3 covers 15 residues.

V and J are TRBV19 and TRBJ1-1; D gene uncertain. The CDR3 consists of 13 residues. From germline, CDR1 is LNHDA and CDR2 SQIVND (reference sequence). Trimming shortened V by 1 base and J by 1 base, and 4 bases separated the two germline ends. CDR3 sequence (DNA): TGTGCCAGTAGTATAGTTAGGAACACTGAAGCTTTCTTT. It encodes CASSIVRNTEAFF.

The chain couples TRBV11-3 to TRBJ1-1; D unclear. This CDR3 region has 13 residues. Germline V CDR1 and CDR2: SGHNT, YENEEA. The ends were cut back, 2 bases at V and 5 bases at J, with 9 bases in the middle. CDR3 nucleotide sequence: TGTGCCAGCAGCTTACAGTCGGAGACTGAAGCTTTCTTT. This gives the protein CASSLQSETEAFF.

The chain has TRBV19 and TRBJ1-4, with D perhaps TRBD1 (5 bases). V lost 1 base and J lost 0, with 9 bases in between. CDR3 size: 16 residues. Per the germline V gene, CDR1 is LNHDA and CDR2 is SQIVND (reference sequence). CDR3 loop: CASSIGTSTTNEKLFF. For the CDR3, the DNA is TGTGCCAGTAGTATAGGGACATCCACAACTAATGAAAAACTGTTTTTT.

This chain links TRBV9 with TRBJ2-1; D remains ambiguous. The length of the CDR3 is 13 residues. CDR1 is SGDLS and CDR2 is YYNGEE in the germline V gene. V was pared by 0 bases and J by 9 bases, with 10 bases between. The CDR3 reads CASSVEQPSEQFF. CDR3 in DNA: TGTGCCAGCAGCGTAGAACAGCCCAGTGAGCAGTTCTTC.

The chain combines TRBV6-1 with TRBJ1-1, with D uncertain. CDR1 and CDR2 (germline): MNHNS, SASEGT. V shed 6 bases and J shed 5 bases, with 10 bases lying between them. This CDR3 has 12 residues. For the CDR3, the DNA is TGTGCCAGCAGGCCCCGAGGGACTGAAGCTTTCTTT. Translated: CASRPRGTEAFF.

The rearrangement joins TRBV6-5 to TRBJ1-2, with TRBD1 as a possible D gene (5 bases). This CDR3 region has 14 residues. Looked up from germline, CDR1 is MNHEY and CDR2 is SVGAGI. V was shortened by 6 bases and J by 3 bases, with 14 bases between the two germline ends. The CDR3 coding sequence is TGTGCCAGCAGGCCCCTTAGGGGCTACTATGGCTACACCTTC. As protein: CASRPLRGYYGYTF.

V is TRBV19 and J is TRBJ1-6; 7 bases are a match to TRBD1. V trimming: 5 bases; J trimming: 6 bases; junction bases outside the gene matches: 4. The CDR3 contains 14 residues. The V gene's germline CDR1 is LNHDA and CDR2 SQIVND (reference sequence). DNA for the CDR3: TGTGCCAGTAGTGAACGACAGGGTAATTCACCCCTCCACTTT. It yields the protein CASSERQGNSPLHF.

The chain recombines TRBV7-2 with TRBJ2-1, with 13 bases aligning to TRBD2. V lost 5 bases to trimming and J lost 10 bases; unmatched junction nucleotides: 8. This CDR3 region has 15 residues. Per germline, CDR1 SGHTA and CDR2 FQGNSA. DNA of the CDR3: TGTGCCAGCAGCCAAGGACTAGCGGGGGTGGGAGAGCAGTTCTTC. Its translation: CASSQGLAGVGEQFF.

This chain uses TRBV4-1 with TRBJ1-4; D gene unclear. V lost 0 bases and J 10 bases, leaving 12 bases between the germline ends. The germline V gene has CDR1 MGHRA and CDR2 YSYEKL. The CDR3 is 14 amino acids. The CDR3 nucleotides are TGCGCCAGCAGCCAAGAAAGGAGATCAGTAAAACTGTTTTTT. This encodes CASSQERRSVKLFF.

The V and J genes are TRBV19 and TRBJ2-1, with 13 positions matching TRBD2. V was pared by 7 bases and J by 5 bases, with 5 bases of the junction left unmatched. The CDR3 has 15 amino acids. Germline CDR1 LNHDA, CDR2 SQIVND (reference sequence). For the CDR3, the DNA is TGTGCCAGTACCCGTACTAGCGGGGGGGACAATGAGCAGTTCTTC. This encodes CASTRTSGGDNEQFF.

V is TRBV9 and J is TRBJ2-3; the match to TRBD1 covers 12 bases. The CDR3 totals 18 residues. Germline CDR1 and CDR2: SGDLS and YYNGEE. V lost 0 bases to trimming and J lost 4 bases; unmatched junction nucleotides: 9. This CDR3 reads CASSVEGTGGLAADTQYF. The CDR3 DNA is TGTGCCAGCAGCGTAGAGGGGACAGGGGGCCTCGCGGCAGATACGCAGTATTTT.

This chain connects TRBV5-1 to TRBJ1-2; D is undetermined. The germline V and J ends were trimmed by 0 bases and 8 bases, with 11 bases remaining between them. The CDR3 is 13 amino acids. Germline V CDR1 and CDR2: SGHRS, YFSETQ. CDR3 residues: CASSLERESGYTF. CDR3 nucleotide sequence: TGCGCCAGCAGCTTGGAAAGGGAGTCGGGCTACACCTTC. Full variable domain (rest looked up from reference TRBV5-1 and TRBJ1-2): KAGVTQTPRYLIKTRGQQVTLSCSPISGHRSVSWYQQTPGQGLQFLFEYFSETQRNKGNFPGRFSGRQFSNSRSEMNVSTLELGDSALYLCASSLERESGYTFGSGTRLTVV.

CDR3 amino acids: CASSRQGRGYTF. The CDR3 DNA reads TGTGCCAGCAGCCGCCAGGGGAGAGGCTACACCTTC. The genes are TRBV6-5 and TRBJ1-2, with TRBD1 as a possible D gene (6 bases). From germline, CDR1 is MNHEY and CDR2 SVGAGI. This CDR3 has 12 amino acids. V was pared by 6 bases and J by 8 bases, with 13 bases between.

This chain uses TRBV6-4 with TRBJ2-6; TRBD2 is a possible D gene (6 bases). From germline, CDR1 is MRHNA and CDR2 SNTAGT. V was cut by 0 bases and J by 0 bases, with 9 bases left in between. The CDR3 consists of 17 residues. CDR3: CASSDSTAGSGANVLTF. The CDR3 DNA reads TGTGCCAGCAGTGACTCGACAGCGGGCTCTGGGGCCAACGTCCTGACTTTC.

The chain combines TRBV10-1 with TRBJ1-2, with D possibly matching TRBD1 (5 bases). Germline V CDR1 and CDR2: WNHNN, SYGVQD (reference sequence). Deletions cut 5 bases from V and 8 bases from J, with 15 bases between. The CDR3 is 13 residues long. For the CDR3, the DNA is TGCGCCAGCAGTACCGACAGCCTGAGGGGCTACACCTTC. Its protein is CASSTDSLRGYTF.

The genes are TRBV6-1 and TRBJ2-7, with TRBD2 as a possible D gene (6 bases). CDR1 and CDR2 from the germline V gene are MNHNS and SASEGT. The CDR3 extends over 13 amino acids. Trimming removed 4 bases at V and 5 bases at J, with 12 bases between. The CDR3 DNA is TGTGCCAGCAGTGCTGCGGGGACGGACGAGCAGTACTTC. This codes for CASSAAGTDEQYF.

In its sample, this clone was seen a few times. V gene TRBV6-6 combines with J gene TRBJ1-4, with unresolved D. This CDR3 comprises 16 residues. The V gene's germline CDR1 is MNHNY and CDR2 SVGAGI (reference sequence). Trimming stripped 0 bases from V and 5 bases from J, with 13 bases between. CDR3 sequence reads: CASSYSFSLVNEKLFF. The DNA of the CDR3 is TGTGCCAGCAGTTACTCGTTTAGCCTCGTCAATGAAAAACTGTTTTTT.